This T cell receptor beta chain was identified in a study of shared clonotypes between healthy human individuals. Points from the study as a whole: Limitation of the genetic and exposure-history diversity represented came from the few donors.

Assay used: immunoSEQ multiplex PCR; TCRdb lists only in-frame clones, some missing. The sample holds a few million clones; approximately 93% are singletons and the top ten take 0.39%. As regards this clone: Its antigen is unknown.

Losses at the gene ends were 1 base for V and 2 bases for J; bases not matched to a gene: 3. Germline V gives CDR1 SGHRS, CDR2 YFSETQ. The CDR3 length is 16 residues. The chain carries TRBV5-1 and TRBJ1-1; TRBD1 aligns across 12 bases. The sequence derives from a man aged 18 to 30 in good health. Some clones in this sample may be carry-over from other donors' samples. The specimen was naive CD4+ T cells from PBMCs. Subset indicated: CD45RA+ positively selected. In nucleotides, the CDR3 is TGCGCCAGCAGCTTGATGGGACAGGGGGCAAACACTGAAGCTTTCTTT. Protein product: CASSLMGQGANTEAFF.